Listed below are T cell receptor beta chains from one sample, sequenced in a study of blood T cell repertoires in COVID-19. Repertoires were generated with immunoSEQ multiplex PCR, while TCRdb's copy carries only in-frame clones and drops some. The table has 110,000 or so clones, more than 80% seen once. Material: peripheral blood. Receptors originate from a woman in her sixties or seventies with COVID-19, enrolled during active disease. CDR3s include the opening cysteine and the closing phenylalanine or tryptophan. The D gene is left open where the match is weak. Not every row has a clone size; where given, it reads once, few, many or a size class.

TRBV19,-,-,16,TRBJ2-1,CASSIHGGLPSNEQFF,TGTGCCAGTAGTATACACGGAGGACTCCCATCCAATGAGCAGTTCTTC
TRBV9,-,-,13,TRBJ2-7,CASSPGVGSEQYF,TGTGCCAGCAGCCCCGGGGTAGGGTCCGAGCAGTACTTC
TRBV18,-,TRBD1,16,TRBJ1-2,CASSPAGDRATYGYTF,TGTGCCAGCTCACCAGCAGGGGACAGGGCCACCTATGGCTACACCTTC
TRBV3-1/TRBV3-2,-,-,14,TRBJ2-2,CASSQDTTTGELFF,TGTGCCAGCAGCCAAGACACCACAACCGGGGAGCTGTTTTTT
TRBV12-5,once,-,12,TRBJ1-1,CASGLQYTEAFF,TGTGCTAGTGGTTTGCAGTACACTGAAGCTTTCTTT
TRBV27,-,-,15,TRBJ2-7,CASSLSRTETYEQYF,TGTGCCAGCAGTTTATCCCGGACAGAGACCTACGAGCAGTACTTC
TRBV6-4,-,TRBD2,15,TRBJ2-3,CASSSQRGGMDTQYF,TGTGCCAGCTCTTCCCAGCGGGGGGGGATGGATACGCAGTATTTT
TRBV5-1,-,-,14,TRBJ2-2,CASSLESSTGELFF,TGCGCCAGCAGCTTGGAATCCAGCACCGGGGAGCTGTTTTTT
TRBV6-1,-,-,14,TRBJ1-1,CASSEVEGNTEAFF,TGTGCCAGCAGTGAAGTTGAGGGGAACACTGAAGCTTTCTTT
TRBV29-1,-,-,15,TRBJ2-5,CSVGTGGEAGETQYF,TGCAGCGTTGGGACCGGAGGGGAAGCCGGGGAGACCCAGTACTTC
TRBV6-5,-,-,16,TRBJ2-2,CASSYSRRVATGELFF,TGTGCCAGCAGTTACTCCCGCAGGGTTGCCACCGGGGAGCTGTTTTTT
TRBV19,-,-,15,TRBJ2-3,CASSPGLSTRDTQYF,TGTGCCAGTAGCCCGGGACTCTCGACGAGAGATACGCAGTATTTT
TRBV9,-,TRBD2,16,TRBJ2-2,CASSPSLAGGNGELFF,TGTGCCAGCAGCCCATCCCTAGCGGGGGGTAACGGGGAGCTGTTTTTT
TRBV24-1,once,TRBD2,13,TRBJ2-3,CATTTSGANTQYF,TGTGCCACCACGACTAGCGGGGCAAATACGCAGTATTTT
TRBV27,-,TRBD1,21,TRBJ1-6,CASSNRKVRDRGFVDNSPLHF,TGTGCCAGCAGTAATAGAAAGGTGCGAGACAGGGGGTTTGTTGACAATTCACCCCTCCACTTT
TRBV7-2,-,TRBD1,15,TRBJ1-4,CASSLMPGGNEKLFF,TGTGCCAGCAGCTTAATGCCAGGGGGGAATGAAAAACTGTTTTTT
TRBV5-1,-,-,15,TRBJ2-2,CASSLDSSGPGELFF,TGCGCCAGCAGCTTGGATTCCTCGGGTCCCGGGGAGCTGTTTTTT
TRBV5-1,-,-,16,TRBJ2-7,CASSLGAQGSSYEQYF,TGCGCCAGCAGCTTGGGGGCACAGGGAAGCTCCTACGAGCAGTACTTC
TRBV30,-,-,15,TRBJ1-2,CAWRPRGVAIYGYTF,TGTGCCTGGAGGCCCCGGGGGGTGGCCATTTATGGCTACACCTTC
TRBV7-6,-,-,16,TRBJ2-7,CASSPRREINGYEQYF,TGTGCCAGCAGCCCCCGTCGGGAAATCAACGGCTACGAGCAGTACTTC
TRBV29-1,-,-,17,TRBJ1-2,CSVSEGGTGRLNYGYTF,TGCAGCGTTTCGGAGGGGGGGACCGGCCGCCTTAACTATGGCTACACCTTC